This paragraph covers one TCR beta chain sequence. This CDR3 is also generated by other DNA sequences in the sample. The record originates from a study of blood T cell repertoires in COVID-19. Overall study: Samples of COVID-19 (acute and convalescent) were obtained from the United States, Italy and Spain. Sources were T cells, B-cell-depleted T cells, or PBMCs; the material itself was cDNA or gDNA.

In the original workflow: Nucleated cell number was recorded as an estimate derived from reference gene primer amplification. The data were produced by immunoSEQ multiplex PCR, yet TCRdb's version contains in-frame clones alone and is incomplete. That table gives V, J and clone size, and the DNA gave D and trimming. The data contain fewer than 300,000 clones, 65% to 90% of them singletons. The CDR3 spans 13 residues. Between the trimmed V and J ends, which lost 3 bases and 1 base, there was a span of 6 bases. Per germline, CDR1 KGHSH and CDR2 LQKENI. This receptor was taken from a human donor in a cohort sampled during active COVID-19. Source material: peripheral blood. The gene calls are TRBV18 and TRBJ1-1; the D is unclear. The CDR3 nucleotides are TGTGCCAGCTCACCCTCACAGAACACTGAAGCTTTCTTT. Translating it yields CASSPSQNTEAFF.